A single TCR beta chain is shown here with its context. Original processing notes: Using reference gene primer amplification, nucleated cell counts were estimated. Profiled with immunoSEQ multiplex PCR; TCRdb holds only in-frame clones, not every one. V and J calls and clone size come straight from that table; D and trimming were deduced from the DNA. The table has under 200,000 clones, 84% seen once. The data stem from a study of blood T cell repertoires in COVID-19. Study background: Sites in the United States, Italy and Spain provided acute and convalescent COVID-19 samples.

This clonotype was obtained from a man aged 35 to 55 who had recovered from COVID-19. The sample taken for sequencing was peripheral blood.

CDR3 sequence: CAWVYRGLYSPLHF. The CDR3 bases are TGTGCCTGGGTTTACAGGGGGCTGTACTCACCCCTCCACTTT. The chain has TRBV30 and TRBJ1-6, with TRBD1 matching over 9 bases. The junction had 9 bases not matched to a gene; V was cut back by 5 bases and J by 10 bases. This CDR3 spans 14 amino acids. Germline values: CDR1 GTSNPN, CDR2 SVGIG (reference sequence).